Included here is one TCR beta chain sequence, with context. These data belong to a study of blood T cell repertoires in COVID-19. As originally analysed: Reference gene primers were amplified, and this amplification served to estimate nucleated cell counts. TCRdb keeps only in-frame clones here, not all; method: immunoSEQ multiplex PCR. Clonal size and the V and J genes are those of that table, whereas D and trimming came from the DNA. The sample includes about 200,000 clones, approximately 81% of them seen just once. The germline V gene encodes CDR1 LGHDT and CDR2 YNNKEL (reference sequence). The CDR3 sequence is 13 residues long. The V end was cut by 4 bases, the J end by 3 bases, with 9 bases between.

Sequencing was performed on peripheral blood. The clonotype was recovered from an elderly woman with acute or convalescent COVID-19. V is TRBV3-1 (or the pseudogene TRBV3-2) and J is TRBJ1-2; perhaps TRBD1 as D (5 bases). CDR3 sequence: CASSPGGDYGYTF. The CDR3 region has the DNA TGTGCCAGCAGCCCCGGGGGAGACTATGGCTACACCTTC.